Listed here are 5 T cell receptor beta chains from one sample, sequenced in a study of blood T cells in healthy people across ages. A second about 6 to 11 cycle PCR used barcoded and J-beta primers. TCRdb itself ran the 5' RACE reads through MiXCR, one entry per CDR3 protein. The table includes about 1.5 million distinct CDR3 sequences, roughly 43% detected once. The sequencing input was blood. These receptor sequences come from a woman under 30 in good health.

The chain is built from TRBV7-9 and TRBJ2-2; perhaps TRBD1 as D (5 bases). V was pared by 4 bases and J by 2 bases, with 14 bases between. Germline assignment: CDR1 SEHNR and CDR2 FQNEAQ (reference sequence). There are 16 residues in the CDR3. Here the CDR3 reads CASSSSPGRNTGELFF. CDR3 sequence (DNA): TGTGCCAGCAGCTCATCACCAGGGCGTAACACCGGGGAGCTGTTTTTT.

This clonotype was observed a handful of times. The rearrangement links TRBV25-1 to TRBJ2-5; 8 bases agree with TRBD1. V was clipped by 4 bases and J by 4 bases; unmatched bases: 8. This CDR3 is built from 15 residues. CDR1 is MGHDK, CDR2 SYGVNS, per germline. The DNA for the CDR3 is TGTGCCAGCAGTGGACCAACAGGGGGTAGAGAGACCCAGTACTTC. Residues: CASSGPTGGRETQYF.

In DNA, the CDR3 is TGTGCCAGCATCATCGGCTTTTACAATGAGCAGTTCTTC. Translating gives CASIIGFYNEQFF. The rearrangement uses TRBV27 and TRBJ2-1, with D hard to call. Between the trimmed V and J ends, which lost 7 bases and 4 bases, there was a span of 11 bases. The CDR3 loop spans 13 amino acids. Germline V lookup: CDR1 MNHEY, CDR2 SMNVEV (reference sequence).

The CDR3 loop is CASLNPSGGDEQFF. DNA of the CDR3: TGCGCCAGCCTTAATCCCAGCGGGGGCGATGAGCAGTTCTTC. This chain uses TRBV5-1 with TRBJ2-1, with 8 bases matching TRBD2. V shed 7 bases and J 8 bases; nucleotides not matched to a gene: 11. The CDR3 spans 14 residues. Germline-derived CDR1 and CDR2 are SGHRS and YFSETQ.

J is TRBJ2-7 and V is TRBV28; D perhaps matches TRBD1 (6 bases). V was trimmed by 6 bases and J by 4 bases, leaving 10 bases between them. Germline loops: CDR1 MDHEN, CDR2 SYDVKM. The CDR3 spans 12 residues. DNA of the CDR3: TGTGCCAGCAGGGCAAGGGGGTACGAGCAGTACTTC. Its translation: CASRARGYEQYF.